The rows below give T cell receptor beta chains drawn from one sample of a study of shared clonotypes between healthy human individuals. The assay was immunoSEQ multiplex PCR, and TCRdb's table has in-frame clones only and misses some. Here the sample spans 1.5 million to 2.5 million clones, just under 95% being singletons. Sequenced: naive CD8+ T cells sorted from blood. Receptors were obtained from a man aged 18 to 29 in good health. The CDR3 runs from the conserved cysteine through the conserved F or W. D genes are given only for firm matches. Size tells how often a clone was seen (once, few, many) or the class of an expanded clone, and some rows leave it out.

>14|-|TRBV4-3|TRBJ2-3|-
TGCGCCAGCAGCCAGCAGGGGAGCACAGATACGCAGTATTTT
CASSQQGSTDTQYF
>15|-|TRBV7-9|TRBJ2-1|TRBD2
TGTGCCAGCAGCGCAAGCGGGAGCAACTACAATGAGCAGTTCTTC
CASSASGSNYNEQFF
>15|-|TRBV4-1|TRBJ1-3|-
TGCGCCAGCAGCCAAGATCAGGGCAGGGGAAACACCATATATTTT
CASSQDQGRGNTIYF
>13|-|TRBV2|TRBJ2-7|-
TGTGCCAGCAGTGATTTTCGACCCTACGAGCAGTACTTC
CASSDFRPYEQYF
>16|-|TRBV7-2|TRBJ1-3|-
TGTGCCAGCAGCTCGAGACAGGCCTACTCTGGAAACACCATATATTTT
CASSSRQAYSGNTIYF
>14|-|TRBV19|TRBJ2-7|TRBD1
TGTGCCAGTAGTGGGACAGGAATCTCCTACGAGCAGTACTTC
CASSGTGISYEQYF
>16|-|TRBV9|TRBJ1-4|TRBD1
TGTGCCAGCAGCGTAGCTACGGACAGGGAGGATGAAAAACTGTTTTTT
CASSVATDREDEKLFF
>13|-|TRBV5-8|TRBJ1-3|-
TGTGCCACATTATCCCTCTCGGGAAACACCATATATTTT
CATLSLSGNTIYF
>15|-|TRBV5-5|TRBJ1-2|-
TGTGCCAGCAGCTTGAGGTCGGGAGTTAACTATGGCTACACCTTC
CASSLRSGVNYGYTF
>15|-|TRBV4-1|TRBJ2-7|-
TGCGCCAGCAGCCAAGATGGCGTCTCGGGCTACGAGCAGTACTTC
CASSQDGVSGYEQYF
>13|-|TRBV11-2|TRBJ1-3|-
TGTGCCAGCAGCTTCCCGGCTGGAAACACCATATATTTT
CASSFPAGNTIYF
>13|-|TRBV5-6|TRBJ2-5|-
TGTGCCAGCAGTTTGCGGGGTGAAGAGACCCAGTACTTC
CASSLRGEETQYF
>18|once|TRBV18|TRBJ2-3|TRBD1
TGTGCCAGCTCACCAGACCAAACAGGGGGCCAGGACACAGATACGCAGTATTTT
CASSPDQTGGQDTDTQYF
>15|-|TRBV4-1|TRBJ1-1|-
TGCGCCAGCAGCCAAGTAACGGGATTTTGGACTGAAGCTTTCTTT
CASSQVTGFWTEAFF
>14|-|TRBV19|TRBJ2-5|TRBD1
TGTGCCAGTAGTAACACAGGGGGCGCCGAGACCCAGTACTTC
CASSNTGGAETQYF
>18|-|TRBV5-1|TRBJ2-3|-
TGCGCCAGCAGCTGGGGGGCAGGGGCCCTAGCCTACACAGATACGCAGTATTTT
CASSWGAGALAYTDTQYF
>12|-|TRBV30|TRBJ2-7|-
TGTGCCTGGAGTCCCCGAGGGATGGAGCAGTACTTC
CAWSPRGMEQYF
>18|-|TRBV27|TRBJ2-3|-
TGTGCCAGCAGTCCCGAAGGGACAACGTCCTTCGACACAGATACGCAGTATTTT
CASSPEGTTSFDTDTQYF
>14|-|TRBV28|TRBJ1-5|-
TGTGCCAGCAGTTTAACGGACATCCTTCAGCCCCAGCATTTT
CASSLTDILQPQHF
>15|-|TRBV5-8|TRBJ1-2|-
TGTGCCAGCAGCTACCTCTTGGGTGGCACGGATGGCTACACCTTC
CASSYLLGGTDGYTF
>14|-|TRBV7-9|TRBJ2-1|TRBD2
TGTGCCAGCACAATTAGCGGGGCGGGGAATGAGCAGTTCTTC
CASTISGAGNEQFF
>15|-|TRBV7-2|TRBJ2-7|TRBD2
TGTGCCAGCAGTCTAGCGGGAGGGCTTCCCTACGAGCAGTACTTC
CASSLAGGLPYEQYF
>17|-|TRBV4-3|TRBJ2-1|TRBD2
TGCGCCAGCAGCCAAGATCGACTAGCGGGCTCCTACAATGAGCAGTTCTTC
CASSQDRLAGSYNEQFF
>15|-|TRBV4-1|TRBJ2-7|-
TGCGCCAGCAGCCAAGAGCAGGGTGGCACCTACGAGCAGTACTTC
CASSQEQGGTYEQYF
>15|-|TRBV19|TRBJ1-6|-
TGTGCCAGTAGTATAGGGGACGCCGATAATTCACCCCTCCACTTT
CASSIGDADNSPLHF
>13|-|TRBV6-5|TRBJ2-7|-
TGTGCCAGCAGGCCGGTACTGGGGTACGAGCAGTACTTC
CASRPVLGYEQYF
>13|-|TRBV7-2|TRBJ2-3|-
TGTGCCAGCAGCTTAGGGGTTACAGATACGCAGTATTTT
CASSLGVTDTQYF
>14|once|TRBV25-1|TRBJ1-1|-
TGTGCCAGCAGTGAATCTGGGGGGAACACTGAAGCTTTCTTT
CASSESGGNTEAFF
>18|-|TRBV9|TRBJ2-2|-
TGTGCCAGCAGCGTACCCGCAACGCGGCGGAGTTTCACCGGGGAGCTGTTTTTT
CASSVPATRRSFTGELFF
>12|-|TRBV28|TRBJ2-3|-
TGTGCCAGCAGTCCCCACTCGGATACGCAGTATTTT
CASSPHSDTQYF
>15|-|TRBV7-9|TRBJ1-3|-
TGTGCCAGCAGCTCGGACGACACCTCTGGAAACACCATATATTTT
CASSSDDTSGNTIYF
>14|-|TRBV6-5|TRBJ1-4|-
TGTGCCAGCAGTAACTCCCAGGGGAGGGAAAAACTGTTTTTT
CASSNSQGREKLFF
>15|-|TRBV27|TRBJ1-5|TRBD1
TGTGCCAGCAGTACAGGGGGGGGGACTAATCAGCCCCAGCATTTT
CASSTGGGTNQPQHF
>15|-|TRBV5-4|TRBJ2-3|-
TGTGCCAGCAGCTCGACAGGGGACTACACAGATACGCAGTATTTT
CASSSTGDYTDTQYF
>11|once|TRBV27|TRBJ2-7|-
TGTGCCAGCTCCGCGGGCTACGAGCAGTACTTC
CASSAGYEQYF
>14|-|TRBV27|TRBJ2-7|TRBD1
TGTGCCAGCAGTTTCACAGGGGGACGCTACGAGCAGTACTTC
CASSFTGGRYEQYF
>15|-|TRBV19|TRBJ1-1|-
TGTGCCAGTATCCTGGGGGAAGGGGCAAACACTGAAGCTTTCTTT
CASILGEGANTEAFF
>14|-|TRBV6-5|TRBJ1-1|-
TGTGCCAGCAGTTACGGGGGGCCGAACACTGAAGCTTTCTTT
CASSYGGPNTEAFF
>14|-|TRBV6-6|TRBJ2-7|-
TGTGCCAGCAGTTACTCTGGACCCTTCTACGAGCAGTACTTC
CASSYSGPFYEQYF
>16|-|TRBV5-6|TRBJ2-2|-
TGTGCCAGCAGCCTAGGAGGGGGAGCAGGGCACGGGGAGCTGTTTTTT
CASSLGGGAGHGELFF
>15|-|TRBV7-6|TRBJ1-3|-
TGTGCCAGCAGCTTATCTGGTCATAATGGAAACACCATATATTTT
CASSLSGHNGNTIYF